This T cell receptor beta chain originates from a study of blood T cell repertoires in COVID-19. About the research overall: Researchers got acute and convalescent COVID-19 samples from the United States, Italy and Spain. T cells, B-cell-depleted T cells, or PBMCs supplied cDNA or gDNA.

The CDR3 runs to 15 residues. Trimming at V came to 5 bases and at J to 5 bases, leaving 7 bases not matched to a gene. Germline CDR1 and CDR2: MDHEN and SYDVKM. In the authors' methods: The assay estimated nucleated cells by amplifying reference gene primers. TCRdb's copy holds only in-frame clones and misses some; the assay was immunoSEQ multiplex PCR. V and J calls and clone size are as listed in that table; D and trimming were resolved from the DNA. The sample includes 45,000 to 55,000 clones, around 83% of them seen just once. This clone was found a few times. This chain links TRBV28 with TRBJ1-4; TRBD1 aligns across 8 bases. The sample comprised peripheral blood. This clonotype was sampled from a human donor in a cohort sampled during active COVID-19. For the CDR3, the DNA is TGTGCCAGCAGTCAAACAGGGGGACACAATGAAAAACTGTTTTTT. This encodes CASSQTGGHNEKLFF.